This TCR beta chain is drawn from a study of blood T cell repertoires in COVID-19 (dated by TCRdb to 2020 to 2022). Broadly, across the study: Collaborator samples came from the United States, Italy and Spain and covered acute and convalescent phases of COVID-19. The material from the prospective study consisted of cDNA or gDNA derived from T cells, B-cell-depleted T cells, or PBMCs. The dataset comprised deeply sampled blood TCRbeta repertoires from subjects exposed to, actively infected with, or recovered from COVID-19. The repertoires were released in a freely available public database intended as a resource for research on the immune response to SARS-CoV-2. The samples were drawn from the first 160 participants of the ongoing ImmuneRACE study and from 1,254 subjects provided by 6 global collaborators. A de-identified subject ID, COVID-19 status, age in years and sex were almost always included in the sample metadata. HLA class I and class II types, where available, came from metadata supplied by the sample provider rather than from assay-based typing. Findings and caveats that apply to the study as a whole: The amount of clinical and demographic metadata varied by source and participant and was provided uncurated.

From a lookup of the germline V gene, CDR1 and CDR2 are MGHRA and YSYEKL. Relative to germline, V is missing 2 bases and J is missing 9 bases, with 9 bases of the junction outside any gene match. Inclusive of the bounding cysteine and phenylalanine, the CDR3 is 15 residues long. Only the CDR3 DNA is retained, 45 bases long and in frame from the first base. TCRbeta CDR3 regions were amplified from genomic DNA using the immunoSEQ Assay, a bias-controlled multiplex PCR. For the original study's pipeline: Within the assay, amplification of reference gene primers was used to estimate how many nucleated cells each sample contained. To quantify the absolute abundance of each unique TCRbeta CDR3 rearrangement, sequence reads were collapsed and filtered. For each sample, productive Simpson clonality was calculated as the square root of Simpson's diversity index across productive rearrangements. Imported from immuneACCESS, the table was reduced by TCRdb to in-frame sequences with V and J called. These copies leave out some clones; in studies compared against another copy, an unresolved V gene accounts for under half, and the cause of the remainder is not known. Clonal size and the V and J genes are those of that table, whereas D and trimming came from the DNA. The sample includes approximately 280,000 clones, with roughly 90% observed a single time. The ten most abundant clones make up less than 2% of the sample.

In this sample, this clone turned up once. It has no known antigen specificity. The record has no base qualities; no much larger clone is one base away. Participants in the prospective study were enrolled through a virtual design, were aged roughly 18 to 90 years, and lived in about two dozen United States geographic areas. In the prospective study, cohorts were assigned on the basis of participant-reported clinical history obtained from a screening survey and a study questionnaire. Mobile phlebotomists in the prospective study collected whole blood, serum and a nasopharyngeal or oropharyngeal swab from every participant. Prospective study participants could optionally give additional blood draws and questionnaires over a roughly two-month period. Before DNA extraction, blood samples from the prospective study were shipped at room temperature or frozen.

Recombination joined TRBV4-1 with TRBJ2-1, with TRBD2 identical over 8 junction bases. Sequenced: PBMCs or T cells enriched from blood (not recorded which). This TCR came from a woman between 18 and 30 years old with acute COVID-19. The nucleotides are TGCGCCAGCAGCCAATCCGGGACTAGTGGTTCTGAGCAGTTCTTC. Its protein product is CASSQSGTSGSEQFF.